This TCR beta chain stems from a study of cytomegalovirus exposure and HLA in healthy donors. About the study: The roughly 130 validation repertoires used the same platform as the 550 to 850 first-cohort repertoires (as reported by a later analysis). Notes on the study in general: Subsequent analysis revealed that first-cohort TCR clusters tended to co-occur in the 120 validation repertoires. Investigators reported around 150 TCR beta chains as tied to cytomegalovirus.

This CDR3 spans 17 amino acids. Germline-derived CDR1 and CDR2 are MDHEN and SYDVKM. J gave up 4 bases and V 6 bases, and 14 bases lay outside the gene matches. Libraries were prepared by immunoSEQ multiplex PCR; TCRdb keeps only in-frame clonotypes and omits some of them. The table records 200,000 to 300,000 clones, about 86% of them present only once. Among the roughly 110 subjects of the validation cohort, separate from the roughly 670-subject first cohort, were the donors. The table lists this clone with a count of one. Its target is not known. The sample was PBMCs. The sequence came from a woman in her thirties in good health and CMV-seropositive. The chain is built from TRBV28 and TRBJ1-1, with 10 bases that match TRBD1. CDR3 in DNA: TGTGCCAGCAGACCACATCCCCGGGACAGGGGTTTCACTGAAGCTTTCTTT. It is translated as CASRPHPRDRGFTEAFF. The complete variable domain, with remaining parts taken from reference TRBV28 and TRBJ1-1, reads DVKVTQSSRYLVKRTGEKVFLECVQDMDHENMFWYRQDPGLGLRLIYFSYDVKMKEKGDIPEGYSVSREKKERFSLILESASTNQTSMYLCASRPHPRDRGFTEAFFGQGTRLTVV.